The rows below give T cell receptor beta chains drawn from one sample of a study of blood T cells in healthy people across ages. TCRdb reprocessed the 5' RACE reads via MiXCR and lists one record per CDR3 protein. The data hold some 730,000 distinct CDR3 sequences, with approximately 22% observed a single time. Sequencing used blood. These receptors came from a man between 65 and 85 years old in good health. CDR3s include the opening cysteine and the closing phenylalanine or tryptophan. D genes are given only for firm matches. Clone size is not always given. Where it is, it says once, few, many or a class for expanded clones.

TRBJ2-5	TRBD1	TRBV4-1	.	CASSQQGARGETQYF	TGCGCCAGCAGCCAACAGGGGGCCAGAGGAGAGACCCAGTACTTC
TRBJ2-7	TRBD2	TRBV5-4	.	CASSPGGLAGGIYEQYF	TGTGCCAGCAGCCCAGGGGGACTAGCGGGGGGTATTTACGAGCAGTACTTC
TRBJ2-3	TRBD1	TRBV9	.	CASSVAEWGQDLTDTQYF	TGTGCCAGCAGCGTAGCGGAATGGGGACAGGACCTAACAGATACGCAGTATTTT
TRBJ1-6	.	TRBV11-2	.	CASSLVGVSPLHF	TGTGCCAGCAGCTTAGTGGGGGTATCACCCCTCCACTTT
TRBJ2-5	TRBD2	TRBV6-5	few	CASSVWSSGVQETQYF	TGTGCCAGCAGTGTCTGGTCTAGCGGGGTTCAAGAGACCCAGTACTTC
TRBJ1-2	.	TRBV12-3/TRBV12-4	.	CASSLVDQWGGYTF	TGTGCCAGCAGTTTAGTCGACCAGTGGGGGGGCTACACCTTC
TRBJ2-3	.	TRBV28	.	CASSLDWTTSTTDTQYF	TGTGCCAGCAGTTTAGACTGGACAACCTCGACCACAGATACGCAGTATTTT
TRBJ1-5	.	TRBV3-1	.	CASSQDLSFGQPQHF	TGTGCCAGCAGCCAAGACCTAAGTTTTGGTCAGCCCCAGCATTTT
TRBJ2-1	TRBD2	TRBV18	once	CASSQLAGGTSSYNEQFF	TGTGCCAGCTCGCAACTAGCGGGAGGGACGAGCTCCTACAATGAGCAGTTCTTC
TRBJ2-5	TRBD1	TRBV20-1	few	CSAATRDRLPWGETQYF	TGCAGTGCCGCAACCCGGGACAGACTTCCCTGGGGGGAGACCCAGTACTTC
TRBJ2-1	TRBD2	TRBV7-8	.	CASSAWTSGGNEQFF	TGTGCCAGCAGCGCCTGGACTAGCGGGGGAAATGAGCAGTTCTTC
TRBJ1-1	.	TRBV2	.	CASRNGQLNTEAFF	TGTGCCAGCAGGAACGGACAGTTGAACACTGAAGCTTTCTTT
TRBJ2-1	TRBD2	TRBV6-2/TRBV6-3	.	CASSSTGGLYEQFF	TGTGCCAGCAGTTCCACGGGGGGTCTTTATGAGCAGTTCTTC
TRBJ2-5	TRBD2	TRBV29-1	.	CSVASGEETQYF	TGCAGCGTTGCTAGCGGGGAAGAGACCCAGTACTTC
TRBJ1-1	.	TRBV28	.	CATAGDSLWNTEAFF	TGTGCCACCGCAGGGGACTCCCTCTGGAACACTGAAGCTTTCTTT
TRBJ1-1	.	TRBV2	few	CATDGNTEAFF	TGTGCCACCGACGGTAACACTGAAGCTTTCTTT
TRBJ2-2	.	TRBV7-9	.	CASKQITGELFF	TGTGCCAGCAAACAAATCACCGGGGAGCTGTTTTTT
TRBJ2-1	.	TRBV7-9	.	CASSLATDRREQFF	TGTGCCAGCAGCTTAGCGACTGACCGCCGTGAGCAGTTCTTC
TRBJ2-6	.	TRBV29-1	few	CSVGGDGANVLTF	TGCAGCGTTGGGGGAGATGGGGCCAACGTCCTGACTTTC
TRBJ2-7	.	TRBV29-1	many	CSVEGSDEQYF	TGCAGCGTTGAGGGGTCGGACGAGCAGTACTTC
TRBJ2-1	.	TRBV7-2	.	CASSPRSLGFF	TGTGCCAGCAGCCCCCGGTCGTTGGGGTTCTTC
TRBJ1-5	.	TRBV20-1	.	CSAFGRESNQPQHF	TGCAGTGCTTTTGGCAGGGAAAGCAATCAGCCCCAGCATTTT
TRBJ1-1	.	TRBV29-1	few	CSVEEWGVPNTEVFF	TGCAGCGTTGAAGAATGGGGAGTCCCGAACACTGAAGTTTTCTTT
TRBJ2-1	.	TRBV18	few	CASSPPVEGFKEQFF	TGTGCCAGCTCACCACCGGTCGAAGGCTTTAAGGAGCAGTTCTTC
TRBJ2-2	.	TRBV6-1	.	CASSGTVLTGELFF	TGTGCCAGCAGTGGGACAGTACTCACCGGGGAGCTGTTTTTT
TRBJ1-1	.	TRBV5-1	.	CASSTTVDTEAFF	TGCGCCAGCAGTACGACAGTTGACACTGAAGCTTTCTTT
TRBJ2-5	TRBD2	TRBV20-1	.	CSASPTSGRYQETQYF	TGCAGTGCTAGCCCGACTAGCGGACGATACCAAGAGACCCAGTACTTC
TRBJ1-2	TRBD1	TRBV7-8	few	CASSGQGDYGYTF	TGTGCCAGCAGCGGTCAGGGGGACTATGGCTACACCTTC
TRBJ2-3	TRBD1	TRBV5-1	.	CASRGQGDADTQYF	TGCGCCAGCAGGGGACAGGGGGACGCAGATACGCAGTATTTT
TRBJ2-5	TRBD2	TRBV5-1	.	CASSSDRLAGGETQYF	TGCGCCAGCAGCTCAGACAGACTAGCGGGAGGGGAGACCCAGTACTTC
TRBJ1-2	.	TRBV12-3/TRBV12-4	.	CASSFNNIANYGYTF	TGTGCCAGCAGTTTTAATAACATAGCTAACTATGGCTACACCTTC
TRBJ2-2	.	TRBV28	few	CASSFGQSGELFF	TGTGCCAGCAGTTTCGGCCAGAGCGGGGAGCTGTTTTTT
TRBJ2-7	TRBD1	TRBV20-1	.	CSARNPQGTWDEQYF	TGCAGTGCTCGGAACCCACAGGGGACCTGGGACGAGCAGTACTTC
TRBJ1-4	.	TRBV12-3/TRBV12-4	.	CASSSPAGAANEKLFF	TGTGCCAGCAGTTCTCCCGCGGGGGCAGCTAATGAAAAACTGTTTTTT
TRBJ2-2	TRBD2	TRBV3-1	few	CASKRLADTGELFF	TGTGCCAGCAAACGACTAGCGGACACCGGGGAGCTGTTTTTT
TRBJ2-3	.	TRBV5-1	.	CASSVGDGRTDTQYF	TGCGCCAGCAGCGTTGGGGACGGCCGCACAGATACGCAGTATTTT
TRBJ1-5	.	TRBV27	.	CASSLLSGGNQPQHF	TGTGCCAGCAGTTTGTTGTCCGGGGGCAATCAGCCCCAGCATTTT
TRBJ1-6	TRBD1	TRBV6-1	.	CASTKGQGATYNSPLHF	TGTGCCAGCACCAAGGGACAGGGGGCGACCTATAATTCACCCCTCCACTTT
TRBJ2-3	.	TRBV14	many	CASTGARSTDTQYF	TGTGCCAGCACAGGGGCGAGAAGCACAGATACGCAGTATTTT
TRBJ1-3	.	TRBV14	.	CASSQDRIGHGPGNTIYF	TGTGCCAGCAGCCAAGATAGGATTGGCCACGGCCCTGGAAACACCATATATTTT
TRBJ2-5	TRBD1	TRBV9	.	CASSRGTGQETQYF	TGTGCCAGCAGCAGAGGGACAGGGCAAGAGACCCAGTACTTC
TRBJ1-4	TRBD1	TRBV7-9	.	CASSSTGDVKLFF	TGTGCCAGCAGCTCGACAGGGGACGTAAAACTGTTTTTT
TRBJ1-6	.	TRBV6-5	few	CASSYSEGSYSPLHF	TGTGCCAGCAGTTACTCGGAAGGGTCATACTCACCCCTCCACTTT
TRBJ1-4	.	TRBV7-8	many	CASSLGLYGEKLFF	TGTGCCAGCAGCTTAGGACTCTATGGAGAAAAACTGTTTTTT
TRBJ2-1	TRBD2	TRBV5-1	many	CASSLDGLADYNEQFF	TGCGCCAGCAGCTTGGACGGGCTAGCGGACTACAATGAGCAGTTCTTC
TRBJ1-5	.	TRBV24-1	.	CATSEGIQPQHF	TGTGCCACCAGTGAGGGGATCCAGCCCCAGCATTTT
TRBJ1-2	.	TRBV29-1	.	CSVGGYTGGYTF	TGCAGCGTTGGAGGGTACACGGGTGGCTACACCTTC
TRBJ2-1	.	TRBV27	few	CGLRRNNEQFF	TGTGGGCTTCGGCGAAACAATGAGCAGTTCTTC
TRBJ2-3	TRBD2	TRBV12-3/TRBV12-4	few	CAGSLSTSGGADTQYF	TGTGCCGGCAGTTTATCCACTAGCGGGGGGGCTGATACGCAGTATTTT
TRBJ2-4	.	TRBV7-2	few	CASSREGAGSKNIQYF	TGTGCCAGCAGCCGGGAGGGGGCTGGGAGCAAAAACATTCAGTACTTC
TRBJ2-3	TRBD2	TRBV18	.	CASSPFLRGGTDTQYF	TGTGCCAGCTCACCATTCCTTCGGGGGGGCACAGATACGCAGTATTTT
TRBJ1-1	.	TRBV5-1	few	CASSTGTTVPNTEAFF	TGCGCCAGCAGCACCGGTACTACAGTGCCGAACACTGAAGCTTTCTTT
TRBJ1-1	TRBD1	TRBV7-8	few	CASSRYRDRGDTEAFF	TGTGCCAGCAGCCGATACCGGGACAGGGGTGACACTGAAGCTTTCTTT
TRBJ2-1	.	TRBV6-6	.	CASTLAPNEQFF	TGTGCCAGCACCCTTGCGCCCAATGAGCAGTTCTTC
TRBJ2-1	.	TRBV6-5	.	CASSYRGSSYNEQFF	TGTGCCAGCAGTTACCGGGGCAGCTCCTACAATGAGCAGTTCTTC